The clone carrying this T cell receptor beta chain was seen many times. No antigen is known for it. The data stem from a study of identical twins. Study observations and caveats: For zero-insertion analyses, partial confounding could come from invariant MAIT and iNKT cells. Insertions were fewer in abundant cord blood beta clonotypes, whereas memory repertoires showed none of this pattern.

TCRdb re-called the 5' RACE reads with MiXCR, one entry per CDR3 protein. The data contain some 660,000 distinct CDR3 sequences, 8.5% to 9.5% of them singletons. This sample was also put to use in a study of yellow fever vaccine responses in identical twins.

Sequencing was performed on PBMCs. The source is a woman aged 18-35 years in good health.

The CDR3 is CASSQESYYGYTF. The DNA for the CDR3 is TGCGCCAGCAGCCAAGAATCCTACTATGGCTACACCTTC. The chain recombines TRBV4-1 with TRBJ1-2; D is undetermined. Germline V lookup: CDR1 MGHRA, CDR2 YSYEKL. The CDR3 loop spans 13 amino acids. Trimming pared 0 bases from V and 3 bases from J, leaving 5 bases between.